The T cell receptor (beta chain) described here comes from a study of identical twins (dated by TCRdb to 2016 to 2017). Turning to the overall study: The study deep-sequenced TCR alpha and beta repertoires from monozygotic twins, unrelated adults of various ages and cord blood to test whether fetal clonotypes persist. To rule out contamination, the twin experiments were replicated at different times with different library preparation protocols. The study at large found these results: Because the same donors could not be followed over many years, the conclusions depended on cross-sectional statistical analysis. Abundant cord blood beta clonotypes had fewer insertions, young adult naive repertoires showed a similar but weaker trend, and memory repertoires showed no such trend. Zero-insertion analyses could be partly confounded by invariant T cells such as MAIT and iNKT, although diverse VJ usage argued against such confounding for most clonotypes. Out-of-frame TCR alpha sharing in monozygotic twins was systematically underestimated by recombination models, whereas sharing between unrelated individuals was in agreement with the recombination models. Excess twin sharing in beta out-of-frame sequences was weaker because fewer shared sequences lowered the signal-to-noise ratio. Compared with coincidental sharing between unrelated individuals, an excess of low generation-probability sequences was observed among out-of-frame TCR alpha sequences shared between twins.

From the cysteine through the phenylalanine, the CDR3 covers 15 amino acids. Of the read, only the CDR3 DNA is kept; its 45 bases are in frame from base 1. The trim is 1 base for V and 3 bases for J, with a gap of 9 bases between the germline ends. From a lookup of the germline V gene, CDR1 and CDR2 are SGHTA and FQGTGA. Library preparation employed 5' RACE. For sequencing, an Illumina HiSeq 2000 was employed. Template switching added a universal primer binding site, and the final cDNA carried a unique molecular identifier that allowed TCR cDNA molecules to be counted accurately. Specific primers in the conserved constant-segment region were used to synthesize first-strand cDNA for TCR alpha and beta chains. To control for contamination, every cDNA library was double barcoded, receiving both a SMART-Mk sample barcode and Illumina barcodes. TruSeq adapter sequences and Illumina sample barcodes were added in two successive PCR steps. Sequencing of the TCR alpha and beta cDNA libraries was done on the Illumina HiSeq platform using custom primers. Turning to the authors' computational methods: MiGEC processed the raw reads to extract unique molecular identifiers, while MiXCR was used to determine the CDR3 positions. For each individual, recombination models were inferred using an EM algorithm with the repgenHMM and IGoR tools. Shared clonotypes were analyzed with the tcR package in R, and sharing was normalized by the product of cloneset sizes. To study raw recombination free of thymic and clonal selection effects, out-of-frame nonproductive sequences were analyzed. TCRdb took the public reads, trimmed them with fastp at Q25, ran MiXCR for clone calling and kept in-frame beta chains. CDR3 protein duplicates are merged, each entry listing the most common genes and DNA. TCRdb, not the original authors, processed these V and J calls. Recorded for this sample are roughly 770,000 distinct CDR3 sequences; over 15% of them occurred a single time. In total, the top ten clones hold around 13% of the sample.

Remarks on this clonotype: There is no known antigen for this receptor. Base qualities are not recorded, but no much larger clone differs from it by a single base.

Only healthy Caucasian donors were included. Three pairs of female monozygotic twins, all aged roughly 18 to 29 years, were included in the twin cohort. Peripheral blood mononuclear cells were the source from which RNA for the TCR libraries was isolated. This same sample was also taken into another study, of T cells expressing NK-cell markers. Looking at the second paper: Seven or eight donors provided sorted CD3+CD56+NKG2C+, CD3+CD56+NKG2C- and CD3+CD56-NKG2C+ T-cell subsets, whose TCR beta-chain repertoires were profiled. Among the eight sequenced donors, only one was HCMV-seronegative, while the other seven were HCMV-seropositive. In several experiments an anti-gammadeltaTCR antibody was added to restrict sorting to alphabetaTCR-expressing T cells. In six donors, the dominant CD3+CD56+NKG2C+ clonotypes were among the top 10 CD8+ clonotypes and accounted for about 1.0-7.5% of CD8+ T cells. Those dominant clonotypes were again the most abundant among CD3+CD56-NKG2C+ cells in a handful of donors, at roughly 25-65%. Whether the expanded NKG2C-expressing T cell clones were specific for HCMV antigens remained unclear. All eight donors whose samples were sequenced were randomly selected healthy volunteers, three of them men and five women. HCMV serostatus was determined by detecting HCMV-specific IgG in serum with a commercial ELISA kit. For about six donors, bulk peripheral blood T-cell repertoires were additionally sequenced from unsorted PBMC. Reads were demultiplexed and grouped by UMI with MIGEC, and clonotypes were assembled and quantified with MiTCR. To exclude erroneous sequences, only TCR cDNA sequences supported by at least two reads were retained. The tcR package was used for downstream repertoire analysis, and clonotypes were matched across fractions by CDR3 nucleotide sequence plus V segment. VDJmatch was used to annotate antigen specificity against VDJdb, with one amino acid substitution in CDR3 permitted.

This TCR came from a woman between 18 and 30 years old in good health. Sequencing was carried out using PBMCs. This sequence uses TRBV7-3 and TRBJ1-4, with the D gene not clear enough to name. The nucleotides are TGTGCCAGCAGCTTAAGCGGTACTCCTAATGAAAAACTGTTTTTT. The encoded protein is CASSLSGTPNEKLFF.